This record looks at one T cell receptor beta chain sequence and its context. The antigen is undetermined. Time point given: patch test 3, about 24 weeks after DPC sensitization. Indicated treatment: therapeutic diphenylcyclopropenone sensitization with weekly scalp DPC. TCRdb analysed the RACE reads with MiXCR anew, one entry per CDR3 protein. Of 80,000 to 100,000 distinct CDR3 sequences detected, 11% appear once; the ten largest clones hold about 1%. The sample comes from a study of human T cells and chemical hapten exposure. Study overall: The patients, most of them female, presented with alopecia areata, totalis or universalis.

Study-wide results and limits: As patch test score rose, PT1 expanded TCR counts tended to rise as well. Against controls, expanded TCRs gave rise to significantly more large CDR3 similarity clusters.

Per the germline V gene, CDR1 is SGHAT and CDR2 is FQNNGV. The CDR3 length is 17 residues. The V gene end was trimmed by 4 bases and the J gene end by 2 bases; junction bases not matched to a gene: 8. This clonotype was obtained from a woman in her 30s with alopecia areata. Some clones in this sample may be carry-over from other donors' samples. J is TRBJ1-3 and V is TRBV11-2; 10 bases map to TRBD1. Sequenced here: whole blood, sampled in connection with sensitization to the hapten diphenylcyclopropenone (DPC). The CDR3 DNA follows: TGTGCCAGCAGCTCTTCACTCGACAGGGGGCCTGGAAACACCATATATTTT. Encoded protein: CASSSSLDRGPGNTIYF.